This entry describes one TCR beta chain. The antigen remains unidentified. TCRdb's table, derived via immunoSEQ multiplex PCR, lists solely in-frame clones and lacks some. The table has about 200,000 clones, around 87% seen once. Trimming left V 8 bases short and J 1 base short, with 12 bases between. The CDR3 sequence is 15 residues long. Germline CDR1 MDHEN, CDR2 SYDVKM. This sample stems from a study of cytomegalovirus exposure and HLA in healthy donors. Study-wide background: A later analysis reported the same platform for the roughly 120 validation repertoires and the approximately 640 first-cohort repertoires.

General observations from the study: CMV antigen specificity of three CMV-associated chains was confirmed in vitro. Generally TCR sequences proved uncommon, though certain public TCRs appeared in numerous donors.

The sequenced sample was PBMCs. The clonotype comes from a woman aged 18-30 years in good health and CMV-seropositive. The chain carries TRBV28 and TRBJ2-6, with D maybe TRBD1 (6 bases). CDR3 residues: CASREGVSGANVLTF. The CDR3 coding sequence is TGTGCCAGCCGCGAGGGGGTTTCTGGGGCCAACGTCCTGACTTTC.